This T cell receptor beta chain came from a study of T cell clones after liver transplantation (dated by TCRdb to about 2019). Regarding the study in general: Samples were obtained from ITN030ST, a randomized trial in which withdrawal of immunosuppression was attempted within 2 years of liver transplantation. Donor-reactive T cell clones were identified by TCRbeta sequencing following a pre-transplant mixed lymphocyte reaction and were subsequently tracked in post-transplant blood. As an antigen-independent comparator for the donor-reactive sequences, third party-reactive TCRbeta sequences from pre-transplant MLRs were identified as well. Three of the eight recipients were HCV-positive; the others were transplanted for non-autoimmune, non-viral indications. No induction therapy was given to the subjects, and standard immunosuppression was administered until randomization at 12-24 months post-transplant. Tolerance was defined as complete immunosuppression withdrawal for at least one year with no rise in liver enzymes beyond twice the upper limit of normal. Blood samples were collected pre-transplant, then pre-randomization ahead of withdrawal, and finally post-randomization once withdrawal had either been completed or failed. The study cohort included 8 liver transplant recipients, of whom 3 were classified as tolerant and 5 as non-tolerant.

The CDR3 goes from the cysteine to the phenylalanine over 17 residues. Only the CDR3 DNA is retained, 51 bases long and in frame from the first base. Here V drops 1 base and J drops 1 base, and the junction holds 5 bases not matched to any gene. The germline V gene provides CDR1 MNHNS and CDR2 SASEGT. Overall results and qualifications from the work: In 5 of 8 subjects, circulating donor-reactive CD4 TCRbeta sequences decreased significantly after transplant, regardless of tolerance or HCV status. Without allograft tissue specimens, donor-reactive T cells may have migrated into the graft rather than being deleted. When repertoire turnover was taken into account, detection of donor-reactive sequences was significantly reduced in 7 of 8 subjects for CD4 and in 8 of 8 subjects for CD8. Donor-reactive sequences decreased more than third party-reactive sequences, which suggests partial antigen-specific deletion that was not related to withdrawal success. In two subjects, low numbers of available donor cells limited the measurable donor-reactive repertoire. Conclusions were preliminary, limited by small, heterogeneous patient numbers and non-standardized post-transplant time points.

A remark on this clone: Its antigen remains undetermined. No quality values exist for individual bases; no much larger clone is one base distant.

Unstimulated PBMCs, after thawing, were stained for CD3, CD4 and CD8 and then FACS-sorted into CD3+CD4+ and CD3+CD8+ populations. All 8 studied subjects were randomized to immunosuppression withdrawal. The Qiagen DNeasy Blood and Tissue Kit was used for genomic DNA isolation. High-throughput TCRbeta CDR3 sequencing of frozen genomic DNA was performed by immunoSEQ, including PCR amplification, mapping, bias correction and internal controls. The source study handled its data this way. Only productive rearrangements were retained, with each unique TCRbeta sequence defined by its CDR3 nucleotide sequence together with its V and J gene. For a sequence to be called donor-reactive, it needed a frequency of at least 0.01% and at least 5-fold expansion in CFSE-low cells compared with unstimulated pre-transplant cells. Minimum frequency thresholds were set for each subject on the basis of the unstimulated sample with the lowest template count, so that a detection power of at least 90% was ensured. Jensen-Shannon divergence between the top 1000 TCRbeta sequences after and before transplant was used to measure repertoire turnover. Two-sided Fisher's exact tests were used to test for changes in how often donor-reactive sequences were detected. TCRdb took this table from immuneACCESS and kept in-frame rearrangements with V and J called. Such tables lack part of the clones; where checked against another copy, unresolved V genes explain under half of the gap, and the rest is unexplained. The DNA gave D and trimming, while V, J and clone size come from that table. The sample table contains about 71,000 clones; only one count was recorded for roughly 80% of them. The ten largest account for 0.79% of the sample.

The sequencing here drew on CD4+ T cells from blood, taken 12 months after liver transplant. The receptor was isolated from a human patient who received a liver transplant. Because of the transplant, the T cells may be the graft donor's rather than the patient's own. The chain couples TRBV6-1 to TRBJ2-2, and TRBD1 aligns with 8 junction nucleotides. At the DNA level, the sequence is TGTGCCAGCAGTGAAGAGTGGGGGACAGGGAACACCGGGGAGCTGTTTTTT. This gives the protein CASSEEWGTGNTGELFF.